This T cell receptor (beta chain) was sequenced in a study of Ad26.COV2.S vaccination and SARS-CoV-2 variants. The data were produced by immunoSEQ multiplex PCR, yet TCRdb's version contains in-frame clones alone and is incomplete. The sample shows about 680,000 clones, 89% of them seen only once. Treatment described: some 20 received Ad26.COV2.S at low or high dose, single or two shots; about 5 received placebo; per-sample allocation not given. It was on day 63 after the first vaccine or placebo injection that samples were taken. In its sample, this clone was seen a few times. The germline V and J ends were trimmed by 3 bases and 2 bases, with 7 bases remaining between them. Germline CDR1 reads LNHDA; CDR2 reads SQIVND (reference sequence). The CDR3 totals 13 residues.

Source: peripheral blood, taken in a trial of Ad26.COV2.S vaccine versus placebo. This clonotype was obtained from a person between 18 and 65 years old who received the Ad26.COV2.S COVID-19 vaccine or a placebo. The chain carries TRBV19 and TRBJ1-1, with D unclear. Written as DNA, the CDR3 is TGTGCCAGTAGTATCTCCCTAAACACTGAAGCTTTCTTT. This codes for CASSISLNTEAFF.